Below are 11 T cell receptor beta chains sequenced from a single sample in a study of cytomegalovirus exposure and HLA in healthy donors (dated by TCRdb to 2016 to 2017). Receptor libraries were prepared by the immunoSEQ multiplex PCR assay. A mixture of 60 forward primers for TCR Vbeta segments and 13 reverse primers for TCR Jbeta segments was used in the multiplex PCR. This is the immuneACCESS table as TCRdb keeps it, with only in-frame sequences that have V and J called. A part of the clones is gone; compared with another copy, unresolved V genes explain less than half, and the rest is unexplained. The sample records 45,000 to 55,000 clones, about 50% of which are singletons. The top ten hold approximately 10% of the sample. Material: PBMCs. All receptors derive from a human donor in good health.

The chain links TRBV2 to TRBJ1-1; the match to TRBD1 covers 8 bases. Germline V gene lookup returns CDR1 SNHLY and CDR2 FYNNEI. This CDR3 is built from 14 residues. V gave up 7 bases and J gave up 5 bases; unmatched junction bases: 9. In nucleotides, the CDR3 is TGTGCCAGCAACAGACAGGGGATGACGACTGAAGCTTTCTTT. Translation: CASNRQGMTTEAFF.

V and J are TRBV30 and TRBJ2-7; the D gene is possibly TRBD2 (6 bases). Germline loops: CDR1 GTSNPN, CDR2 SVGIG (reference sequence). This CDR3 has 11 residues. Trimming stripped 0 bases from V and 13 bases from J, with 13 bases between. The CDR3 region is CAWSVLGTAYF. The CDR3 DNA sequence: TGTGCCTGGAGTGTACTTGGGACTGCTTACTTC.

Turning to this clone: Compared with germline, one end of the junction differs, possibly owing to a read error. The chain has TRBV4-2 and TRBJ1-2; maybe TRBD1 (5 bases). Germline loops: CDR1 LGHNA, CDR2 YNFKEQ. The CDR3 runs to 15 residues. In DNA, the CDR3 is TGTGCCAGCAGCCAAGATGTGACAGCTAACTATGGCTACCCCTTC. This translates into CASSQDVTANYGYPF.

The J gene is TRBJ1-5, the V gene TRBV2; D might be TRBD1 (6 bases). The V end was cut by 1 base, the J end by 0 bases, with 16 bases between. Germline values: CDR1 SNHLY, CDR2 FYNNEI. The CDR3 covers 18 residues. This chain's CDR3 is CASSEVVGQSYSNQPQHF. CDR3 coding DNA: TGTGCCAGCAGTGAAGTCGTTGGACAGTCCTATAGCAATCAGCCCCAGCATTTT.

The V gene is TRBV27, the J gene TRBJ1-2; D remains unclear. V was trimmed by 3 bases and J by 4 bases, leaving 12 bases between them. The germline V gene has CDR1 MNHEY and CDR2 SMNVEV (reference sequence). CDR3 length: 14 residues. The CDR3 DNA follows: TGTGCCAGCAGTTTCGCCCCGACAAGCTATGGCTACACCTTC. This sequence encodes CASSFAPTSYGYTF.

The chain couples TRBV7-9 to TRBJ1-1; D not resolved. The CDR3 contains 14 residues. In germline, CDR1 is SEHNR, CDR2 FQNEAQ (reference sequence). The ends were cut back, 10 bases at V and 5 bases at J, with 20 bases in the middle. The DNA for the CDR3 is TGTGCCAACCGGACGGGGATTCGGGTGACTGAAGCTTTCTTT. It codes for CANRTGIRVTEAFF.

V is TRBV5-1 and J is TRBJ1-1; the D is unclear. The CDR3 totals 13 residues. The germline CDR1 and CDR2 sequences are SGHRS and YFSETQ. V gave up 1 base and J gave up 1 base, with 5 bases separating them. The CDR3 DNA is TGCGCCAGCAGCTTGATACAGAACACTGAAGCTTTCTTT. This translates into CASSLIQNTEAFF.

The chain uses TRBV2 and TRBJ2-7, with 12 bases that match TRBD2. The CDR3 has 16 residues. Germline lookup yields CDR1 SNHLY and CDR2 FYNNEI. V trimming: 6 bases; J trimming: 2 bases; junction bases outside the gene matches: 8. CDR3: CASSARLAGDPYEQYF. For the CDR3, the DNA is TGTGCCAGCAGCGCCCGACTAGCGGGGGACCCCTACGAGCAGTACTTC.

The chain is built from TRBV10-3 and TRBJ2-5, with 8 nucleotides matching TRBD1. Germline lookup yields CDR1 ENHRY and CDR2 SYGVKD. CDR3 length: 14 residues. With 6 bases clipped from V and 5 bases from J, the junction kept 8 bases outside the gene matches. The DNA of the CDR3 is TGTGCCATCAGGACCGGGACAGGTCGGGAGACCCAGTACTTC. Protein: CAIRTGTGRETQYF.

Regarding this clone: Its ends do not fully match the called genes, so a read error is possible. The chain is built from TRBV9 and TRBJ1-2, with no clear D. Germline V gene data show CDR1 as SGDLS and CDR2 as YYNGEE. This CDR3 is 13 amino acids long. This CDR3 reads CASSVEPEGGYPF. The CDR3 DNA sequence: TGTGCCAGCAGCGTAGAGCCTGAGGGTGGCTACCCCTTC.

This clone was detected once. CDR3 sequence reads: CASSPGNYNEQFF. CDR3 sequence (DNA): TGTGCCAGCAGCCCGGGGAATTACAATGAGCAGTTCTTC. The rearrangement links TRBV6-1 to TRBJ2-1; D may be TRBD2 (5 bases). Germline CDR1 and CDR2: MNHNS and SASEGT. Trimming shortened V by 6 bases and J by 4 bases, and 10 bases separated the two germline ends. The CDR3 is 13 residues long.